This TCR beta chain was sequenced in a study of blood T cell repertoires in COVID-19 (dated by TCRdb to 2019 to 2021). At the level of the whole study: Collaborator samples came from the United States, Italy and Spain and covered acute and convalescent phases of COVID-19. The prospective study material was composed of cDNA or gDNA derived from T cells, B-cell-depleted T cells, or PBMCs. Deeply sampled blood TCRbeta repertoires from subjects exposed to, actively infected with, or recovered from COVID-19 were included in the dataset. The repertoires were released in a freely available public database intended as a resource for research on the immune response to SARS-CoV-2. The samples were drawn from two sources: the first 160 participants of the ongoing ImmuneRACE study, and 1,000 to 1,500 subjects contributed by 6 global collaborators. The sample metadata nearly always contained a de-identified subject ID, COVID-19 status, age in years and sex. HLA class I and class II types, where available, came from metadata supplied by the sample provider rather than from assay-based typing.

TCRbeta CDR3 regions were amplified from genomic DNA by means of the immunoSEQ Assay, a bias-controlled multiplex PCR. The authors' analysis ran thus. Within the assay, amplification of reference gene primers was used to estimate how many nucleated cells each sample contained. Sequence reads were collapsed and filtered to measure the absolute abundance of every unique TCRbeta CDR3 rearrangement. For each sample, productive Simpson clonality was calculated as the square root of Simpson's diversity index over productive rearrangements. The table comes from immuneACCESS by way of TCRdb, which keeps in-frame sequences with V and J called. Part of the clones is missing from these tables; in studies checked, under half for an unresolved V gene and the rest for unknown reasons. V and J calls and clone size are those listed in that table; D and trimming were worked out from the DNA. Here the sample has 110,000 to 150,000 clones; roughly 80% occur a single time. The ten biggest clones cover approximately 3.5% of the sample.

Concerning this clone itself: Its antigen specificity is not known. The record has no base qualities; no much larger clone is one base away.

Overall study outcomes, separate from this receptor: The amount of clinical and demographic metadata varied by source and participant and was provided uncurated.

V is pruned by 5 bases and J by 0 bases, leaving 7 bases of the junction without a gene match. From its cysteine to its phenylalanine, the CDR3 spans 17 amino acids. Only the CDR3 DNA stays, 51 bases, in frame from base 1. In the germline V gene (reference sequence), CDR1 corresponds to LNHDA and CDR2 to SQIVND. Samples from volunteer blood donors who had recovered from COVID-19 were contributed by a second Seattle source. Collaborating institutions collected whole blood in K2EDTA tubes following their own protocols. For TCRbeta analysis, collaborators shipped samples in one of three forms: frozen whole blood, isolated PBMCs, or DNA extracted from either of those sample types.

The sequence came from a man between 70 and 80 years old who had recovered from COVID-19. The sample taken for sequencing was peripheral blood. In this chain, TRBV19 is recombined with TRBJ2-6; the junction holds 7 bases that match TRBD1. The nucleotide sequence is TGTGCCAGTAGTCGCTACAGGGGAGTCTCTGGGGCCAACGTCCTGACTTTC. The translation is CASSRYRGVSGANVLTF.